Each of the 18 T cell receptor beta chains below was sequenced from the same sample in a study of OX40 agonist ivuxolimab in advanced cancers. Method: immunoSEQ multiplex PCR; TCRdb's copy keeps in-frame clones and lacks some. This sample carries tens of thousands of clones, about four fifths of them seen once, and the ten largest clones take 0.95% to 1.1%. The material was CD4+ or CD8+ T cells sorted from blood, obtained in a trial of the OX40 agonist ivuxolimab. These receptor sequences come from an adult with an advanced solid tumor such as melanoma, head and neck, liver or kidney cancer.

V usage is TRBV19 and J usage is TRBJ2-1, with D maybe TRBD2 (5 bases). The CDR3 consists of 16 residues. Germline V CDR1 and CDR2: LNHDA, SQIVND (reference sequence). Trimming left V 5 bases short and J 6 bases short, with 20 bases between. CDR3 residues: CASSPAGIYKGNEQFF. For the CDR3, the DNA is TGTGCCAGTAGTCCCGCCGGGATCTACAAAGGCAATGAGCAGTTCTTC.

V and J are TRBV6-1 and TRBJ1-2, with D perhaps matching TRBD1 (5 bases). The germline V and J ends were trimmed by 2 bases and 6 bases, with 7 bases remaining between them. CDR1 and CDR2 (germline): MNHNS, SASEGT. The CDR3 extends over 12 amino acids. The CDR3 here is CASSEWGNGYTF. CDR3 in DNA: TGTGCCAGCAGTGAATGGGGGAATGGCTACACCTTC.

V usage is TRBV5-6 and J usage is TRBJ1-1; maybe TRBD1 (6 bases). Germline V CDR1 and CDR2: SGHDT, YYEEEE. Trimming pared 5 bases from V and 5 bases from J, leaving 16 bases between. This CDR3 has 14 amino acids. CDR3 amino acids: CASSWTARGTEAFF. CDR3 sequence (DNA): TGTGCCAGCAGTTGGACAGCCCGCGGGACTGAAGCTTTCTTT.

This clone has a handful of counts. The gene calls are TRBV7-9 and TRBJ1-2; D gene ambiguous. Trimming stripped 5 bases from V and 5 bases from J, with 9 bases between. The germline CDR1 and CDR2 sequences are SEHNR and FQNEAQ (reference sequence). The CDR3 contains 12 residues. The CDR3 is CASSPHPYGYTF. DNA of the CDR3: TGTGCCAGCAGCCCCCACCCATATGGCTACACCTTC.

This chain links TRBV27 with TRBJ2-5; 10 nucleotides agree with TRBD2. In germline, CDR1 is MNHEY, CDR2 SMNVEV (reference sequence). The J segment lost 5 bases and the V segment lost 2 bases, leaving 5 bases of the junction unmatched. CDR3 length: 15 amino acids. CDR3 sequence (DNA): TGTGCCAGCAGTTTAAGACTAGCGGGTCGGGAGACCCAGTACTTC. Translated, it gives CASSLRLAGRETQYF.

This clone was counted between two and nine times. This chain uses TRBV21-1 with TRBJ1-1. TRBV21-1 constitutes a pseudogene. This CDR3 region has 15 residues. The CDR3 sequence: CATGSLERTYTEAFF. DNA of the CDR3: TGTGCCACGGGGTCCTTGGAGAGAACCTACACTGAAGCTTTCTTT.

The genes are TRBV21-1 and TRBJ1-2; the table's D call TRBD1 went unverified against the DNA. TRBV21-1 is recorded as a pseudogene. This CDR3 region has 17 residues. For the CDR3, the DNA is TGTGCCAGCAGCAAAGGGTCACGCAGGGGTAGGGGCTATGGCTACACCTTC. It translates to CASSKGSRRGRGYGYTF.

This chain uses TRBV5-4 with TRBJ1-2; 8 bases fit TRBD1. The CDR3 sequence is 15 residues long. CDR1 is SGHNT, CDR2 YYREEE, per germline (reference sequence). The trim removed 3 bases at V and 4 bases at J, leaving 8 bases unmatched. The CDR3 region has the DNA TGTGCCAGCAGCTCGATACAGGGGGTCGCCTATGGCTACACCTTC. It specifies CASSSIQGVAYGYTF.

The chain links TRBV4-2 to TRBJ2-5; D gene ambiguous. The length of the CDR3 is 15 residues. V lost 0 bases and J lost 5, with 13 bases in between. Per germline, CDR1 LGHNA and CDR2 YNFKEQ. The CDR3 region is CASSQDSPGGETQYF. The CDR3, as DNA: TGTGCCAGCAGCCAAGATTCTCCAGGTGGGGAGACCCAGTACTTC.

V usage is TRBV14 and J usage is TRBJ1-4, with D possibly matching TRBD1 (5 bases). Trimming shortened V by 4 bases and J by 1 base, and 10 bases separated the two germline ends. The CDR3 contains 15 residues. CDR1 is SGHDN, CDR2 FVKESK, per germline. The CDR3 region has the DNA TGTGCCAGCAGCCCTACAGGAAGAACTAATGAAAAACTGTTTTTT. Its protein product is CASSPTGRTNEKLFF.

There are a few counts of this clone. The chain couples TRBV19 to TRBJ1-2, with D unclear. The CDR3 consists of 11 residues. With 4 bases removed from V and 6 bases from J, the gap between germline ends came to 6 bases. Germline V lookup: CDR1 LNHDA, CDR2 SQIVND (reference sequence). CDR3 DNA: TGTGCCAGTAGTAGGAGGGATGGCTACACCTTC. This encodes CASSRRDGYTF. The full variable domain, with the rest looked up from reference TRBV19 and TRBJ1-2, is DGGITQSPKYLFRKEGQNVTLSCEQNLNHDAMYWYRQDPGQGLRLIYYSQIVNDFQKGDIAEGYSVSREKKESFPLTVTSAQKNPTAFYLCASSRRDGYTFGSGTRLTVV.

This sequence joins TRBV7-8 and TRBJ2-5, with D possibly TRBD2 on 6 matching bases. There are 13 residues in the CDR3. In germline, CDR1 is SGHVS, CDR2 FQNEAQ. The germline V and J ends were trimmed by 5 bases and 11 bases, with 18 bases remaining between them. CDR3 bases: TGTGCCAGCAGCACCACTCTAGCGATAGAGCAGTACTTC. Translating it yields CASSTTLAIEQYF.

V and J are TRBV21-1 and TRBJ1-5; the table assigns TRBD1, which was not confirmed against the DNA. TRBV21-1 constitutes a pseudogene. This CDR3 is 14 amino acids long. CDR3 sequence reads: CASSKALGDKPQHF. The DNA for the CDR3 is TGTGCCAGCAGCAAAGCGCTAGGGGATAAGCCCCAGCATTTT.

The chain has TRBV7-9 and TRBJ1-5; TRBD1 aligns across 10 bases. V lost 5 bases to trimming and J lost 4 bases; unmatched junction nucleotides: 5. This CDR3 is built from 15 residues. Germline V lookup: CDR1 SEHNR, CDR2 FQNEAQ (reference sequence). The CDR3 loop is CASSKEGQGNQPQHF. CDR3 in DNA: TGTGCCAGCAGCAAAGAGGGACAGGGGAATCAGCCCCAGCATTTT.

V gene TRBV18 combines with J gene TRBJ2-1; 9 bases line up with TRBD1. CDR1 KGHSH and CDR2 LQKENI come from the germline V gene. V shed 3 bases, J shed 3 bases, and the junction held 9 bases outside the gene matches. The CDR3 consists of 17 residues. The CDR3 sequence is CASSPATGTGSYNEQFF. CDR3 bases: TGTGCCAGCTCACCTGCCACCGGGACAGGGAGCTACAATGAGCAGTTCTTC.

V usage is TRBV15 and J usage is TRBJ1-5; 9 bases fit TRBD1. The V gene's germline CDR1 is LNHNV and CDR2 YYDKDF (reference sequence). V lost 5 bases to trimming and J lost 6 bases; unmatched junction nucleotides: 8. There are 15 residues in the CDR3. CDR3 residues: CATSARQGGSQPQHF. The CDR3 region has the DNA TGTGCCACCAGCGCCCGACAGGGGGGGAGTCAGCCCCAGCATTTT.

The chain uses TRBV6-1 and TRBJ2-1, with 10 bases matching TRBD2. V trimming: 7 bases; J trimming: 3 bases; junction bases outside the gene matches: 6. The CDR3 spans 15 residues. In germline, CDR1 is MNHNS, CDR2 SASEGT. The CDR3 spells CASTEASGGYNEQFF. Here the CDR3 DNA reads TGTGCCAGCACCGAAGCTAGCGGGGGCTACAATGAGCAGTTCTTC.

The chain uses TRBV7-2 and TRBJ2-5; tentatively, D is TRBD1 or TRBD2 (6 bases each). The CDR3 contains 16 residues. The germline CDR1 and CDR2 sequences are SGHTA and FQGNSA. V lost 6 bases to trimming and J lost 5 bases, with 22 bases between them. In DNA, the CDR3 is TGTGCCAGCAGTTTGACTCCTAGCGTGGGGGCGGAGACCCAGTACTTC. It is translated as CASSLTPSVGAETQYF.